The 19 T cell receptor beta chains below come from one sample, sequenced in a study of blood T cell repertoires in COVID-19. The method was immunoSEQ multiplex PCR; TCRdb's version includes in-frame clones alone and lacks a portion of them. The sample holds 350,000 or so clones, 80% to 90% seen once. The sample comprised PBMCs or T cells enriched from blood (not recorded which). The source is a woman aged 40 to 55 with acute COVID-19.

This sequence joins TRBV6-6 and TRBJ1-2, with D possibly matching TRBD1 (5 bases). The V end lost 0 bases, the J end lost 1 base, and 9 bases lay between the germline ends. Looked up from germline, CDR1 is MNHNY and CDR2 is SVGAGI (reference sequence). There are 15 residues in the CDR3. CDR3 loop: CASSYSGGVNYGYTF. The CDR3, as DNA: TGTGCCAGCAGTTACTCCGGGGGGGTTAACTATGGCTACACCTTC.

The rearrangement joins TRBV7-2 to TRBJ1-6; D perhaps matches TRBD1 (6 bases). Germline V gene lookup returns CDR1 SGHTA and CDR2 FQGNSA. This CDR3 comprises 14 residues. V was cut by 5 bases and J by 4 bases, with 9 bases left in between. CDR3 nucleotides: TGTGCCAGCAGCCAGGACAGTTATAATTCACCCCTCCACTTT. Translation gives CASSQDSYNSPLHF.

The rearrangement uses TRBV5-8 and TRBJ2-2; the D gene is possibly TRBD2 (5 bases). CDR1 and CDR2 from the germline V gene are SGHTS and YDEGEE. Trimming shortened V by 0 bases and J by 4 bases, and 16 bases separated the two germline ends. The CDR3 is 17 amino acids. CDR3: CASSLVASSGITGELFF. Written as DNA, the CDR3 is TGTGCCAGCAGCTTGGTCGCTTCTTCCGGGATCACCGGGGAGCTGTTTTTT.

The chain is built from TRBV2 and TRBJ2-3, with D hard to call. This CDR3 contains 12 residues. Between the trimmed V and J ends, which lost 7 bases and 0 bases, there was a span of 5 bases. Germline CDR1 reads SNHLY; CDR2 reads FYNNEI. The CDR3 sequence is CASTGSTDTQYF. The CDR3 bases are TGTGCCAGCACCGGGAGCACAGATACGCAGTATTTT. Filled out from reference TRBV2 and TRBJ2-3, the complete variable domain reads EPEVTQTPSHQVTQMGQEVILRCVPISNHLYFYWYRQILGQKVEFLVSFYNNEISEKSEIFDDQFSVERPDGSNFTLKIRSTKLEDSAMYFCASTGSTDTQYFGPGTRLTVL.

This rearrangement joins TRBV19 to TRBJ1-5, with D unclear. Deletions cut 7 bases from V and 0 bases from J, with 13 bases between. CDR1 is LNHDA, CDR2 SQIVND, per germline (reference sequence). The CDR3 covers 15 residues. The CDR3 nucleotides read TGTGCCAGTACCAGATTATTGCTTAGCAATCAGCCCCAGCATTTT. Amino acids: CASTRLLLSNQPQHF.

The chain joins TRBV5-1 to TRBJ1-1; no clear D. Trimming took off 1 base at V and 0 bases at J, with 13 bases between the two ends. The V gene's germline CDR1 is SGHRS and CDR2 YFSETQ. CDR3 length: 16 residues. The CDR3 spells CASSLLRAGMNTEAFF. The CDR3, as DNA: TGCGCCAGCAGCTTGCTAAGGGCGGGGATGAACACTGAAGCTTTCTTT.

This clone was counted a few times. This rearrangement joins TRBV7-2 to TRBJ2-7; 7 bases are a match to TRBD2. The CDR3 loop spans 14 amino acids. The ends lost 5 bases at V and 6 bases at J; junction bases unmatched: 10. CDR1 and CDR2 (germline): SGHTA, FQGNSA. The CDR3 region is CASSPRTRTSEQYF. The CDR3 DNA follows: TGTGCCAGCAGCCCCCGGACTAGAACCTCCGAGCAGTACTTC.

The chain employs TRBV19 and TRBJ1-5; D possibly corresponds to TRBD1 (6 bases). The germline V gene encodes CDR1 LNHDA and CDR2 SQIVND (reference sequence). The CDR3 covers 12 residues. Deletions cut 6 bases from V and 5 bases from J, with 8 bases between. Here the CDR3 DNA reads TGTGCCAGTAGCGGACAGTATCAGCCCCAGCATTTT. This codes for CASSGQYQPQHF.

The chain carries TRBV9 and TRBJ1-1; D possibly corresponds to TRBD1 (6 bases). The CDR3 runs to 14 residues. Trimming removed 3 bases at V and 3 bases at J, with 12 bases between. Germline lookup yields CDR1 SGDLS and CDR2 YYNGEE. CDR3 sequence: CASSGTGRDTEAFF. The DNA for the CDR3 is TGTGCCAGCAGCGGAACAGGGAGGGACACTGAAGCTTTCTTT.

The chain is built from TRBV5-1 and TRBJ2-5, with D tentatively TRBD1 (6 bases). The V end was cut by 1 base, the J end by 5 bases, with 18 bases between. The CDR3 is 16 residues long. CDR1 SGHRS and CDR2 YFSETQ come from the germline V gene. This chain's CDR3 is CASSLMGQGMSETQYF. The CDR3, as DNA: TGCGCCAGCAGCTTGATGGGGCAGGGGATGTCGGAGACCCAGTACTTC.

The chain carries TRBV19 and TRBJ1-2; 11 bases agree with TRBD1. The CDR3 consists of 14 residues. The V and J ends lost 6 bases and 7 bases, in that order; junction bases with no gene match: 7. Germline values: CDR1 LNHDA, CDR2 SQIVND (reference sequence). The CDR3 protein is CASRRGQGDFGYTF. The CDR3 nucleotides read TGTGCCAGTAGGCGGGGACAGGGGGATTTTGGCTACACCTTC. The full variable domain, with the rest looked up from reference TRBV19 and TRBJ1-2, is DGGITQSPKYLFRKEGQNVTLSCEQNLNHDAMYWYRQDPGQGLRLIYYSQIVNDFQKGDIAEGYSVSREKKESFPLTVTSAQKNPTAFYLCASRRGQGDFGYTFGSGTRLTVV.

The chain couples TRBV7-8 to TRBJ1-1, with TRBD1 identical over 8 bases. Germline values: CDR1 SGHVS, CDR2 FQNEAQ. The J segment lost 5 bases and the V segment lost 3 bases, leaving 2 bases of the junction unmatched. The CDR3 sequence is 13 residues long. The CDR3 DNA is TGTGCCAGCAGCTTGACAGGGGAGACTGAAGCTTTCTTT. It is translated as CASSLTGETEAFF.

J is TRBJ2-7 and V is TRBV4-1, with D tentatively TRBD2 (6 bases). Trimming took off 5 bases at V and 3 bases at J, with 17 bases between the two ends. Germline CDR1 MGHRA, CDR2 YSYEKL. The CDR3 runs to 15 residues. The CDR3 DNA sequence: TGCGCCAGCAGCTTAACCCGGGACGGGAGCTACGAGCAGTACTTC. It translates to CASSLTRDGSYEQYF.

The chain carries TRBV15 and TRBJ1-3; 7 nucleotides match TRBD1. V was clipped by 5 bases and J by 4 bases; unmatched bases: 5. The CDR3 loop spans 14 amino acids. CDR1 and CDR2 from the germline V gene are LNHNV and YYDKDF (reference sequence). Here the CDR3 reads CATSLDRTGNTIYF. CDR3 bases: TGTGCCACCAGCTTGGACAGGACAGGAAACACCATATATTTT.

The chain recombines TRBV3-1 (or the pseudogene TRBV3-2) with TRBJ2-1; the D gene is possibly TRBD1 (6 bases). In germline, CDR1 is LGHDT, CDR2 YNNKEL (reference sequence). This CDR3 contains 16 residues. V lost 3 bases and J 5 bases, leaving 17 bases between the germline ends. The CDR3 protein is CASSHTGTQENNEQFF. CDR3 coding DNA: TGTGCCAGCAGCCATACAGGGACACAGGAAAACAATGAGCAGTTCTTC.

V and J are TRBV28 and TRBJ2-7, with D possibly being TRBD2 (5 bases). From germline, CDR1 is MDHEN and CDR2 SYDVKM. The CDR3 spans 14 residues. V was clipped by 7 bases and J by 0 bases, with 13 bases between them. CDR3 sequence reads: CASTRAGYSYEQYF. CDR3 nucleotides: TGTGCCAGCACGAGGGCGGGTTACTCCTACGAGCAGTACTTC. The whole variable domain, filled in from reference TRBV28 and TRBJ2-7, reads DVKVTQSSRYLVKRTGEKVFLECVQDMDHENMFWYRQDPGLGLRLIYFSYDVKMKEKGDIPEGYSVSREKKERFSLILESASTNQTSMYLCASTRAGYSYEQYFGPGTRLTVT.

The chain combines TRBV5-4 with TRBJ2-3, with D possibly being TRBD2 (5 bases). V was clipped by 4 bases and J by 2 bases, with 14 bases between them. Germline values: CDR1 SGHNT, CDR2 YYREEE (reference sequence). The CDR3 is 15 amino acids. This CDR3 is CASSPLSGATDTQYF. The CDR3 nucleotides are TGTGCCAGCAGCCCCCTCAGCGGAGCCACAGATACGCAGTATTTT.

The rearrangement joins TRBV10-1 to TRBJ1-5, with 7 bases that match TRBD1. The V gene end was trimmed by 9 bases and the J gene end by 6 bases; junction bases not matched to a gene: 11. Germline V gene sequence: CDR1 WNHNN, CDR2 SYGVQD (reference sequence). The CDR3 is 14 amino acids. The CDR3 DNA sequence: TGCGCCAGTTGGACAGGCCTCTCGTCTCAGCCCCAGCATTTT. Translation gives CASWTGLSSQPQHF.

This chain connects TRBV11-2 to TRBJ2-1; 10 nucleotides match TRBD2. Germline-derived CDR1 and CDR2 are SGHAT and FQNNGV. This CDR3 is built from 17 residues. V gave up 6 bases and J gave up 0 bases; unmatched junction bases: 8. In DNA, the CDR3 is TGTGCCAGCAGTTCCGGGACTAGCGTGTTCTCCTACAATGAGCAGTTCTTC. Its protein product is CASSSGTSVFSYNEQFF.